The T cell receptor beta chain described here comes from a study of blood T cell repertoires in COVID-19. Clinical history reported by participants formed the basis on which cohorts were assigned. CDR1 is LNHDA, CDR2 SQIVND, per germline (reference sequence). Germline trimming cut 5 bases from V and 3 bases from J; bases unmatched to any gene: 5. CDR3 size: 16 residues. Sequenced by immunoSEQ multiplex PCR; TCRdb stores in-frame clones only, minus some. The sample carries 270,000 or so clones, about nine tenths recorded once. The chain links TRBV19 to TRBJ2-2; 11 bases line up with TRBD1. The sequence came from a woman aged 25 to 39 with acute COVID-19. The sample taken for sequencing was PBMCs or T cells enriched from blood (not recorded which). The chain's CDR3 is CASSVRDRGDTGELFF. The CDR3 region has the DNA TGTGCCAGTAGTGTCCGGGACAGGGGGGACACCGGGGAGCTGTTTTTT.